What follows describes a single T cell receptor beta chain. This same CDR3 is encoded by further DNA sequences in the sample. This sample is part of a study of blood T cell repertoires in COVID-19. Study information: The United States, Italy and Spain were the sources of the acute and convalescent COVID-19 samples. The cDNA or gDNA used as material had been derived from T cells, B-cell-depleted T cells, or PBMCs.

Trimming cost V 5 bases and J 2 bases; bases outside gene matches: 5. The germline CDR1 and CDR2 sequences are SEHNR and FQNEAQ (reference sequence). This CDR3 contains 14 residues. Original analysis: Amplification of reference gene primers was used by the study to estimate nucleated cell counts. TCRdb's table, derived via immunoSEQ multiplex PCR, lists solely in-frame clones and lacks some. Clone size and the V and J calls come from that table; the DNA yielded D and trimming. The table shows roughly 70,000 clones, with about 91% occurring only once. This chain uses TRBV7-9 with TRBJ2-7; 8 nucleotides agree with TRBD1. The sequenced sample consisted of peripheral blood. This receptor was obtained from an elderly man with acute or convalescent COVID-19. The CDR3 loop reads CASSLTGVPYEQYF. CDR3 DNA sequence: TGTGCCAGCAGCCTGACAGGGGTCCCCTACGAGCAGTACTTC.